This entry lists 17 T cell receptor beta chains sequenced from one sample in a study of regulatory T cells in long-lasting Graves disease. Investigators prepared the TCR beta libraries by applying iRepertoire HTBI primers and Arm-PCR of CDR3 regions. TCRdb fed the multiplex PCR reads into MiXCR, producing one record per CDR3 protein. The sample yields about 530,000 distinct CDR3 sequences, about 16% seen once. The time point denotes: newly diagnosed GD, antithyroid drugs for less than 3 months. Making the TCR library involved RNA that had been extracted from PBMCs. The sample also formed part of further work on T cells in Graves' hyperthyroidism and ophthalmopathy.

The sequenced sample was peripheral blood mononuclear cells (PBMCs), obtained at new diagnosis, from a patient treated with antithyroid drugs. Receptors originate from a woman aged 35-65 years with Graves disease.

This chain links TRBV6-5 with TRBJ1-4, with unresolved D. The CDR3 covers 11 residues. The germline V gene encodes CDR1 MNHEY and CDR2 SVGAGI. V lost 2 bases to trimming and J lost 12 bases, with 7 bases between them. CDR3 nucleotides: TGTGCCAGCAGTTACGTTCGGGAACTGTTTTTT. Translated, it gives CASSYVRELFF.

About this clonotype: Being one base from a much bigger clone, this may be a read error. The chain has TRBV30 and TRBJ1-5; unclear D gene. Germline loops: CDR1 GTSNPN, CDR2 SVGIG (reference sequence). CDR3 length: 14 residues. CDR3 amino acids: CAWSVGQPNQPHHF. As DNA, the CDR3 is TGTGCCTGGAGTGTTGGGCAGCCTAATCAGCCCCATCATTTT.

The table lists this clonotype with a few counts. The chain employs TRBV6-1 and TRBJ1-4, with D perhaps TRBD1 (5 bases). The CDR3 consists of 14 residues. Germline values: CDR1 MNHNS, CDR2 SASEGT. V was clipped by 6 bases and J by 0 bases, with 8 bases between them. CDR3 sequence (DNA): TGTGCCAGCAGAAGACAGTCAACTAATGAAAAACTGTTTTTT. As protein: CASRRQSTNEKLFF.

This chain joins TRBV5-1 and TRBJ2-3, with D possibly being TRBD1 (5 bases). The J call may not be correct, given that the DNA end is closer to TRBJ1-1. The CDR3 runs 13 residues. Looked up from germline, CDR1 is SGHRS and CDR2 is YFSETQ. The DNA for the CDR3 is TGCGCCAGCAGGCTAAGCCGGGACGGAGAAGCTTTCTTT. It yields the protein CASRLSRDGEAFF.

The V and J genes are TRBV20-1 and TRBJ2-1; 7 positions match TRBD2. The length of the CDR3 is 14 residues. The V and J ends lost 6 bases and 4 bases, in that order; junction bases with no gene match: 9. CDR1 is DFQATT and CDR2 is SNEGSKA in the germline V gene (reference sequence). The DNA of the CDR3 is TGCAGTGCCAGCATGGGAGGGCCGTACAATGAGCAGTTCTTC. It yields the protein CSASMGGPYNEQFF.

This rearrangement joins TRBV20-1 to TRBJ2-7; TRBD1 matches 7 bases. V lost 0 bases and J lost 0; bases outside the gene matches: 5. CDR3 length: 15 residues. The V gene's germline CDR1 is DFQATT and CDR2 SNEGSKA (reference sequence). CDR3 DNA: TGCAGTGCTAGAGATAGGCAGGGGGTCTCCTACGAGCAGTACTTC. Translation: CSARDRQGVSYEQYF.

To note about this clonotype: A junction boundary mismatches the germline segment, possibly from a read error. The chain couples TRBV2 to TRBJ1-4; 7 bases agree with TRBD1. Germline V gene data show CDR1 as SNHLY and CDR2 as FYNNEI. The CDR3 loop spans 14 amino acids. In DNA form, the CDR3 reads TGTGCCAGCAGCCAACAGGGGACTAATGAAAAACTGGTTTTT. Its translation: CASSQQGTNEKLVF.

The CDR3 region is CASSLRAGGPSNEQFF. The CDR3 region has the DNA TGTGCCAGCAGTTTAAGGGCAGGGGGGCCGAGCAATGAGCAGTTCTTC. The chain joins TRBV12-3 or TRBV12-4 to TRBJ2-1; D possibly corresponds to TRBD1 (7 bases). Trimming left V 2 bases short and J 6 bases short, with 17 bases between. This CDR3 spans 16 amino acids.

To note about this clonotype: The junction departs from germline at one end; a sequencing error may be responsible. This chain uses TRBV24-1 with TRBJ1-5; D call uncertain. The germline gives CDR1 KGHDR, CDR2 SFDVKD. This CDR3 has 14 residues. CDR3 nucleotides: TGTGCCACCGGTGATTCCGTCCCTCCGTCGCCCCAGCATTTT. This translates into CATGDSVPPSPQHF.

The chain couples TRBV19 to TRBJ1-2, with D unclear. This CDR3 is 13 amino acids long. Per germline, CDR1 LNHDA and CDR2 SQIVND (reference sequence). Trimming took off 9 bases at V and 4 bases at J, with 15 bases between the two ends. CDR3: CASSGPIGYGYTF. The CDR3, as DNA: TGTGCCAGCTCGGGTCCCATAGGCTATGGCTACACCTTC.

The table lists this clonotype with many counts. J is TRBJ2-1 and V is TRBV11-2, with TRBD1 identical over 10 bases. Trimming removed 5 bases from V and 5 bases from J; junction bases left unmatched: 15. Per the germline V gene, CDR1 is SGHAT and CDR2 is FQNNGV. This CDR3 contains 18 residues. The CDR3: CASSPRPPRQGANNEQFF. DNA for the CDR3: TGTGCCAGCAGCCCCCGGCCCCCCCGACAGGGGGCCAACAATGAGCAGTTCTTC. The full variable domain, in which reference TRBV11-2 and TRBJ2-1 provide the parts outside the CDR3, is EAGVAQSPRYKIIEKRQSVAFWCNPISGHATLYWYQQILGQGPKLLIQFQNNGVVDDSQLPKDRFSAERLKGVDSTLKIQPAKLEDSAVYLCASSPRPPRQGANNEQFFGPGTRLTVL.

This clonotype was observed at least ten times. The V and J genes are TRBV18 and TRBJ1-2, with a weak D call TRBD1 (5 bases). The ends were cut back, 1 base at V and 8 bases at J, with 8 bases in the middle. Germline V gene sequence: CDR1 KGHSH, CDR2 LQKENI. This CDR3 has 12 amino acids. The CDR3 nucleotides read TGTGCCAGCTCACCACAAAGGGGAGGCTACACCTTC. Translation gives CASSPQRGGYTF. Together with reference TRBV18 and TRBJ1-2, the CDR3 gives the full variable domain: NAGVMQNPRHLVRRRGQEARLRCSPMKGHSHVYWYRQLPEEGLKFMVYLQKENIIDESGMPKERFSAEFPKEGPSILRIQQVVRGDSAAYFCASSPQRGGYTFGSGTRLTVV.

The sample holds many counts of this clonotype. The J gene is TRBJ2-3, the V gene TRBV11-3, with D unclear. The V gene's germline CDR1 is SGHNT and CDR2 YENEEA. Trimming removed 1 base at V and 6 bases at J, with 8 bases between. This CDR3 is built from 13 residues. As DNA, the CDR3 is TGTGCCAGCAGCTTAGGAGTTGGGGATACGCAGTATTTT. Translating gives CASSLGVGDTQYF.

There are a few counts of this clonotype. J is TRBJ1-4 and V is TRBV10-3; 10 bases match TRBD1. Germline V gives CDR1 ENHRY, CDR2 SYGVKD. V lost 0 bases to trimming and J lost 7 bases; unmatched junction nucleotides: 5. The length of the CDR3 is 16 residues. The CDR3 is CAISESTGTGAEKLFF. The CDR3 bases are TGTGCCATCAGTGAGTCGACGGGGACAGGGGCTGAAAAACTGTTTTTT.

This clonotype was counted at least ten times. The chain has TRBV20-1 and TRBJ2-5; 10 positions agree with TRBD1. From germline, CDR1 is DFQATT and CDR2 SNEGSKA (reference sequence). This CDR3 region has 19 residues. Losses at the gene ends were 2 bases for V and 3 bases for J; bases not matched to a gene: 18. The CDR3 is CSARRWGRQGAHAEETQYF. As DNA, the CDR3 is TGCAGTGCTAGACGATGGGGAAGACAGGGGGCCCATGCGGAAGAGACCCAGTACTTC.

This clonotype was recorded at least ten times. J is TRBJ1-6 and V is TRBV3-1; no definite D call. The CDR3 is 15 residues long. The V and J ends lost 6 bases and 12 bases respectively, with 21 bases between them. Germline loops: CDR1 LGHDT, CDR2 YNNKEL (reference sequence). The CDR3, as DNA: TGTGCCAGCAGTCTTGGAGGGTCTTCCCAAATACCCCTCCACTTT. Its protein product is CASSLGGSSQIPLHF.

The chain joins TRBV12-3 or TRBV12-4 to TRBJ1-2; no definite D call. The CDR3 extends over 12 amino acids. Trimming pared 3 bases from V and 8 bases from J, leaving 10 bases between. CDR3 residues: CASSFGFLGYTF. The CDR3 nucleotides are TGTGCCAGCAGTTTTGGCTTCCTAGGCTACACCTTC.